The clone carrying this TCR beta chain was picked up a small number of times. Its antigen is as yet unknown. Germline assignment: CDR1 MDHEN and CDR2 SYDVKM. This CDR3 contains 15 residues. Trimming removed 2 bases from V and 6 bases from J; junction bases left unmatched: 7. Via MiXCR, TCRdb re-called the RT-PCR reads, giving one row per CDR3 protein. The sample holds approximately 530,000 distinct CDR3 sequences, 7.6% seen once. The data stem from a study of response to subunit inactivated influenza vaccine. General study results and limits: Seasonal influenza vaccination, on each occasion, was suggested by the authors to recruit few new T cells.

The starting material was PBMCs from blood, obtained 23 months after vaccination. The source is a man aged 50 to 69 who received an inactivated influenza vaccine. The chain couples TRBV28 to TRBJ1-5; 7 bases align to TRBD1. CDR3 nucleotides: TGTGCCAGCAGTTTAGAGGGGGCGATCGGTCAGCCCCAGCATTTT. Translating gives CASSLEGAIGQPQHF.